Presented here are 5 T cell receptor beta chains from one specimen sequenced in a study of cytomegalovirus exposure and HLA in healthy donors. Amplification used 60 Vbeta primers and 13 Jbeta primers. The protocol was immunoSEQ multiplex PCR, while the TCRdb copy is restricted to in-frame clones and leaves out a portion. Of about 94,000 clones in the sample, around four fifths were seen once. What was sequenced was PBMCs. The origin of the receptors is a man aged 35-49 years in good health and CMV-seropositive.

The CDR3 DNA reads as TGCGCCAGCAGCCCTGGGGTGCTAGCGGGTCAAGAGACCCAGTACTTC. This gives the protein CASSPGVLAGQETQYF. This chain links TRBV5-1 with TRBJ2-5, with 8 positions matching TRBD2. This CDR3 has 16 amino acids. CDR1 SGHRS and CDR2 YFSETQ come from the germline V gene. With 4 bases clipped from V and 2 bases from J, the junction kept 10 bases outside the gene matches.

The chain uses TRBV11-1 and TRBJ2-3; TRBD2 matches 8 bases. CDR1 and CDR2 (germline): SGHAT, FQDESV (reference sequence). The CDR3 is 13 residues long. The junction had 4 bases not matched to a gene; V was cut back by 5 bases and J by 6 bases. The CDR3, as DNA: TGTGCCAGCAGCCGGGGGGGGGTTGATACGCAGTATTTT. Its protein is CASSRGGVDTQYF.

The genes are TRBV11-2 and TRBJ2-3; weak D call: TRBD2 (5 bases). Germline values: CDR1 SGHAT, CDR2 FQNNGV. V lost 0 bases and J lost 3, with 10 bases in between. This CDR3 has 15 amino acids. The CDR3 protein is CASSLDPTGTDTQYF. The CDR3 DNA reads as TGTGCCAGCAGCTTAGATCCCACGGGGACAGATACGCAGTATTTT.

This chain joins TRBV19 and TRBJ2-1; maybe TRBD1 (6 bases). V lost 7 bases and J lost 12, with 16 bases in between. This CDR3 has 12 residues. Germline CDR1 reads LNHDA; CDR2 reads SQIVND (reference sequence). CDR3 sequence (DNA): TGTGCCAGTACCGTACCGGACAGCCCGCAGTTCTTC. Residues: CASTVPDSPQFF.

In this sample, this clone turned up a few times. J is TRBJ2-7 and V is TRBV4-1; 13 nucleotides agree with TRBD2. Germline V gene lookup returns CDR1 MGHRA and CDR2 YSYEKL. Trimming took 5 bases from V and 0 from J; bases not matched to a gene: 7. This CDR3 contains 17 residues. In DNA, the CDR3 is TGCGCCAGCAGCTCAAGACTAGCGGGGGGTCTCTCCTACGAGCAGTACTTC. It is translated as CASSSRLAGGLSYEQYF.